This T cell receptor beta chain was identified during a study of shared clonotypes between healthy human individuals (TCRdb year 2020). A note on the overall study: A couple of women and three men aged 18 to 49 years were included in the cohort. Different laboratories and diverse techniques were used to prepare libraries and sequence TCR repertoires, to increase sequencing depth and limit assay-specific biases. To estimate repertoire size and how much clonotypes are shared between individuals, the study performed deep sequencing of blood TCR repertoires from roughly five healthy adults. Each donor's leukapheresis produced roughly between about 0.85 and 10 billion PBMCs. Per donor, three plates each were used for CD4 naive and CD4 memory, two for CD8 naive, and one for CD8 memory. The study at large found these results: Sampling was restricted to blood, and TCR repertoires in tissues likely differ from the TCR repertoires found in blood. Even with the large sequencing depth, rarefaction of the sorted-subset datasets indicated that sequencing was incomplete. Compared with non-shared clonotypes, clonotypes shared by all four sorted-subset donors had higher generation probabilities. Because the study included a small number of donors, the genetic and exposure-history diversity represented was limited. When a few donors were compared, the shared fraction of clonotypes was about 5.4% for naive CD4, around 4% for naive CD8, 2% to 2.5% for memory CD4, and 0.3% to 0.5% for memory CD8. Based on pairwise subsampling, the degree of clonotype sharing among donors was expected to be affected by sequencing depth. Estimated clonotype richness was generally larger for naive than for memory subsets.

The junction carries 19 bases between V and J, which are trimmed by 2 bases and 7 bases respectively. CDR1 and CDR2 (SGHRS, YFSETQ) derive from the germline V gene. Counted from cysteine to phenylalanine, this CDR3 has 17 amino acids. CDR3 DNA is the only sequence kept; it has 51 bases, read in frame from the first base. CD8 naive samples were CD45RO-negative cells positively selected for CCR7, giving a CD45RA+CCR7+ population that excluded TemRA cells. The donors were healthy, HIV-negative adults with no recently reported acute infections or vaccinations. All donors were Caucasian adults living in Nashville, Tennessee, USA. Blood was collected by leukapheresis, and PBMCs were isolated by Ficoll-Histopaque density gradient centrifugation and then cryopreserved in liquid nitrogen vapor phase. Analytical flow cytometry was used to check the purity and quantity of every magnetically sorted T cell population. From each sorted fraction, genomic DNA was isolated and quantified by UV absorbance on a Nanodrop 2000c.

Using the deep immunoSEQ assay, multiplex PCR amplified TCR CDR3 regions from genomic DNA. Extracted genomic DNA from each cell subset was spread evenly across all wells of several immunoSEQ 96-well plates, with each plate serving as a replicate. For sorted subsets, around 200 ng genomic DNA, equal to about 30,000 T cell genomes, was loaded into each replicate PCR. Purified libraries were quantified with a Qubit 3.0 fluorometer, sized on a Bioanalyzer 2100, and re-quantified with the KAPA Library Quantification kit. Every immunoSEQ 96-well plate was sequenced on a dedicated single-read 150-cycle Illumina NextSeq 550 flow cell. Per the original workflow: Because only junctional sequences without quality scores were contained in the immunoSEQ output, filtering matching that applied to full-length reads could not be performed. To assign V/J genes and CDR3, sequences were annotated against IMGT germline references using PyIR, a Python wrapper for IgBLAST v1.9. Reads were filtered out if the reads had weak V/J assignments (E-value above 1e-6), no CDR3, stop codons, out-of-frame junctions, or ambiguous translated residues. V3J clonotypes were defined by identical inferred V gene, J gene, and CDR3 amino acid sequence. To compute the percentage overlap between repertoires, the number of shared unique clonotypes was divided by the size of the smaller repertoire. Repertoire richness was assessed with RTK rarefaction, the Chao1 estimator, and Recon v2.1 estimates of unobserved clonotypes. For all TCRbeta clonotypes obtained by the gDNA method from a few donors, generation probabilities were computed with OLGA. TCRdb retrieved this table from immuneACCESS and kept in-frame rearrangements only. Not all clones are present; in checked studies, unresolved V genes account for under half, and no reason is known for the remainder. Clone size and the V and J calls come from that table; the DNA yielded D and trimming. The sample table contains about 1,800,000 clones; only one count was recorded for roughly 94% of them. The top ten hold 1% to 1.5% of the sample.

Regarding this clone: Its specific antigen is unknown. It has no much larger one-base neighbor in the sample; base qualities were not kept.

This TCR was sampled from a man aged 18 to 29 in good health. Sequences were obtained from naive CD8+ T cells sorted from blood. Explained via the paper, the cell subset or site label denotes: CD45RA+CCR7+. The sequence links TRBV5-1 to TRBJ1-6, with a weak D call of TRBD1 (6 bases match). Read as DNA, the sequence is TGCGCCAGCAGCTTAGGTTGGGCAGGGGCGACGAATTCACCCCTCCACTTT. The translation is CASSLGWAGATNSPLHF.